What follows is one T cell receptor (beta chain) and its context. No antigen is known for it. Germline V CDR1 and CDR2: MDHEN, SYDVKM. This CDR3 contains 17 residues. V was pared by 3 bases and J by 0 bases, with 18 bases between. The data were obtained in a study of cytomegalovirus exposure and HLA in healthy donors. The study, taken as a whole, reports: As was reported, the classifier diagnosed cytomegalovirus status with high specificity and sensitivity. Exclusion as indistinguishable affected some V segments, including TRBV6-2 and TRBV6-3. As immune exposure information, only CMV serostatus was available. In a later analysis, V- and J-gene trimming of beta chains associated with a DCLRE1C missense variant, replicated independently.

Primers: 60 Vbeta forward and 13 Jbeta reverse. Generated by immunoSEQ multiplex PCR, the TCRdb table keeps only in-frame clones and is missing some. The profile shows about 150,000 clones, 65% to 85% of them singletons. The sequence was collected from a woman aged 40 to 50 in good health and CMV-seropositive. The V gene is TRBV28, the J gene TRBJ2-7; a possible D gene is TRBD1 (7 bases). Sequenced sample: PBMCs. Written as DNA, the CDR3 is TGTGCCAGCAGTTTCCCCGAACGGGGGACAGACTCCTACGAGCAGTACTTC. This gives the protein CASSFPERGTDSYEQYF.